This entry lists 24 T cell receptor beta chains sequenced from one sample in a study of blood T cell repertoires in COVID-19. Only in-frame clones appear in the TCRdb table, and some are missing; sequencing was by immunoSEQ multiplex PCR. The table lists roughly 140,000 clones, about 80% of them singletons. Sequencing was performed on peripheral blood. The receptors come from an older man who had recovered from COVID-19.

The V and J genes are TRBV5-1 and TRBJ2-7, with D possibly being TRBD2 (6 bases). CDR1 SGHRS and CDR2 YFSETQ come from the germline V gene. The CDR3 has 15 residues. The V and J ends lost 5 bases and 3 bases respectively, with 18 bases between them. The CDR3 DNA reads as TGCGCCAGCAGATCGCCGGGAGCCCCTATCTACGAGCAGTACTTC. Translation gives CASRSPGAPIYEQYF. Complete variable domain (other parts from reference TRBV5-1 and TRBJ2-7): KAGVTQTPRYLIKTRGQQVTLSCSPISGHRSVSWYQQTPGQGLQFLFEYFSETQRNKGNFPGRFSGRQFSNSRSEMNVSTLELGDSALYLCASRSPGAPIYEQYFGPGTRLTVT.

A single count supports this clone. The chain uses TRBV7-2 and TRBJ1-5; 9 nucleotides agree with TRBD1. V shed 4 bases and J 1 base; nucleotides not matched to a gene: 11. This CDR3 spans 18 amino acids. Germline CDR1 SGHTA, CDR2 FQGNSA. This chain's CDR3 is CASSYSGQGRTSNQPQHF. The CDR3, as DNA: TGTGCCAGCAGCTATTCCGGACAGGGGCGAACGAGCAATCAGCCCCAGCATTTT.

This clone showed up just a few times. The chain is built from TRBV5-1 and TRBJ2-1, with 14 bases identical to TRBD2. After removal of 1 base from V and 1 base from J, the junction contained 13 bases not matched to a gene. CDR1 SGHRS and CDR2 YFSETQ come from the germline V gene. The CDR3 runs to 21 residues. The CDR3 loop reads CASSLPLPGLAGVGSYNEQFF. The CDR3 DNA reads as TGCGCCAGCAGCTTGCCTTTACCGGGACTAGCGGGAGTGGGATCCTACAATGAGCAGTTCTTC.

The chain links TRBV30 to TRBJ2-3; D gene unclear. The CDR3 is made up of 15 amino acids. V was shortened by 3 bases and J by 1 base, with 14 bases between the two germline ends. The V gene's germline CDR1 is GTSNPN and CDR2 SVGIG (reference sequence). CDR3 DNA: TGTGCCTGGAGATACCCAAGTACAGGCACAGATACGCAGTATTTT. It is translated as CAWRYPSTGTDTQYF. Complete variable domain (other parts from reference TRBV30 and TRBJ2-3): SQTIHQWPATLVQPVGSPLSLECTVEGTSNPNLYWYRQAAGRGLQLLFYSVGIGQISSEVPQNLSASRPQDRQFILSSKKLLLSDSGFYLCAWRYPSTGTDTQYFGPGTRLTVL.

The CDR3 here is CASSLKADGNNSPLHF. The CDR3 DNA is TGTGCCAGCAGTTTAAAGGCGGACGGGAATAATTCACCCCTCCACTTT. The chain is built from TRBV27 and TRBJ1-6, with no clear D. V was trimmed by 2 bases and J by 5 bases, leaving 13 bases between them. This CDR3 spans 16 amino acids. Germline assignment: CDR1 MNHEY and CDR2 SMNVEV (reference sequence).

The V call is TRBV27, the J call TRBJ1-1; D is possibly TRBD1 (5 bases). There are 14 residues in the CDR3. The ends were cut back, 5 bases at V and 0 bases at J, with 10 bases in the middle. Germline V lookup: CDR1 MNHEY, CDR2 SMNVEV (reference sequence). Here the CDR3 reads CASSRDRVNTEAFF. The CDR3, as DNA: TGTGCCAGCAGTAGAGACAGAGTGAACACTGAAGCTTTCTTT.

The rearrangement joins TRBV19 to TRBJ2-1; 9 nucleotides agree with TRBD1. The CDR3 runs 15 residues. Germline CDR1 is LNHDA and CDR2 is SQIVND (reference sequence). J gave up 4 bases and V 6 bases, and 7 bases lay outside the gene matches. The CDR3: CASRADRGGYNEQFF. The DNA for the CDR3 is TGTGCCAGTAGGGCGGACAGGGGAGGATACAATGAGCAGTTCTTC.

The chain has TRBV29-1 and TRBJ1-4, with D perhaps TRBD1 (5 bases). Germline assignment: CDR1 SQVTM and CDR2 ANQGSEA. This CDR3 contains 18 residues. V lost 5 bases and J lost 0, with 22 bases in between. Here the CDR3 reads CSVRGVSGRTSTNEKLFF. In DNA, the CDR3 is TGCAGCGTTAGAGGGGTCTCCGGGAGGACTTCAACTAATGAAAAACTGTTTTTT.

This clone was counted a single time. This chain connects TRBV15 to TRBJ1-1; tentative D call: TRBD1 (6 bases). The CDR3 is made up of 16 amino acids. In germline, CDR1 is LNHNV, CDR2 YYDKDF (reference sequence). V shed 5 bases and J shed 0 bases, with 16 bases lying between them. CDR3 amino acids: CATSGGAGVLNTEAFF. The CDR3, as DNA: TGTGCCACCAGCGGGGGGGCAGGGGTCCTGAACACTGAAGCTTTCTTT.

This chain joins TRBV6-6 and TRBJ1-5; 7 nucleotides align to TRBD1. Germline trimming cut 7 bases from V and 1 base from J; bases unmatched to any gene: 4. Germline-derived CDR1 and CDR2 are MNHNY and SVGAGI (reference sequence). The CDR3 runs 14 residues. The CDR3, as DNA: TGTGCCAGCAACGACAGGGCCAGCAATCAGCCCCAGCATTTT. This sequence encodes CASNDRASNQPQHF.

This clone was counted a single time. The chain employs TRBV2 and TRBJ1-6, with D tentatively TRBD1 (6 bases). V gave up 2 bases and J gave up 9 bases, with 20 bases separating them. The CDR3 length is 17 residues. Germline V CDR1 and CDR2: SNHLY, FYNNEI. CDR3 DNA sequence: TGTGCCAGCAGTGAACGCTCTAGTGGGGGCAACGCTTCACCCCTCCACTTT. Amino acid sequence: CASSERSSGGNASPLHF.

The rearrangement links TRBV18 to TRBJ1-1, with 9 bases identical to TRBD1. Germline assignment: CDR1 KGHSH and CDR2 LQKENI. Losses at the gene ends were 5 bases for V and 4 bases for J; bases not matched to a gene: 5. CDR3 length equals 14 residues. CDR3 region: CASSSGTGSTEAFF. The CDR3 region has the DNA TGTGCCAGCTCATCAGGGACAGGGAGCACTGAAGCTTTCTTT.

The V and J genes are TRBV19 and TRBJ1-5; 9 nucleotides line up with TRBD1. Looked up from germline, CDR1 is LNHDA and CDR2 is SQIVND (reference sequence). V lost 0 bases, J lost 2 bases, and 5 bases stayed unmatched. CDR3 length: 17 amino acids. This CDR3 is CASSIDAGQGGNQPQHF. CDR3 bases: TGTGCCAGTAGTATAGATGCGGGACAGGGAGGCAATCAGCCCCAGCATTTT.

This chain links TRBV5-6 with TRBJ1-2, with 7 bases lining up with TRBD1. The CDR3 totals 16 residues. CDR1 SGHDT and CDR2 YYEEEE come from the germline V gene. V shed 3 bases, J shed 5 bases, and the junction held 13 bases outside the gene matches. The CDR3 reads CASSSEQGTWGYGYTF. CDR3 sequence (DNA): TGTGCCAGCAGCTCCGAACAGGGGACGTGGGGTTATGGCTACACCTTC.

CDR3 sequence reads: CASSQDSWEYEQYF. CDR3 coding DNA: TGTGCCAGCAGCCAAGATTCCTGGGAGTACGAGCAGTACTTC. V usage is TRBV3-1 (or the pseudogene TRBV3-2) and J usage is TRBJ2-7, with TRBD2 as a possible D gene (5 bases). CDR1 and CDR2 from the germline V gene are LGHDT and YNNKEL (reference sequence). The CDR3 covers 14 residues. Trimming took 0 bases from V and 4 from J, leaving 10 bases between them.

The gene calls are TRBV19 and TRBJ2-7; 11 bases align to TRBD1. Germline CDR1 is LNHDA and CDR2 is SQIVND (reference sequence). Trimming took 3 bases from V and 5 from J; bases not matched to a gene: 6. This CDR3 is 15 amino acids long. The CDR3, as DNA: TGTGCCAGTAGTATGCCCGGGACAGGGGGAGACGAGCAGTACTTC. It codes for CASSMPGTGGDEQYF. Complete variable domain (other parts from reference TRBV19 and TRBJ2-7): DGGITQSPKYLFRKEGQNVTLSCEQNLNHDAMYWYRQDPGQGLRLIYYSQIVNDFQKGDIAEGYSVSREKKESFPLTVTSAQKNPTAFYLCASSMPGTGGDEQYFGPGTRLTVT.

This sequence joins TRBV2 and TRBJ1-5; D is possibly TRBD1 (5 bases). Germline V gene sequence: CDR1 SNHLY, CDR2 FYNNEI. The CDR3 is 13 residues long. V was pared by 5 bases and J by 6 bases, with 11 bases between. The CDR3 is CASSPQGFQPQHF. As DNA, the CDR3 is TGTGCCAGCAGTCCCCAGGGTTTTCAGCCCCAGCATTTT.

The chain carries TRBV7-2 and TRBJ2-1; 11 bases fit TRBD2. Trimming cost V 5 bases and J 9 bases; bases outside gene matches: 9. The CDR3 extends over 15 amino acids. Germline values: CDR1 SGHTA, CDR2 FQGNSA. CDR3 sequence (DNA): TGTGCCAGCAGCCCGGGACTAGCGGTATCGGGTGAGCAGTTCTTC. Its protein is CASSPGLAVSGEQFF.

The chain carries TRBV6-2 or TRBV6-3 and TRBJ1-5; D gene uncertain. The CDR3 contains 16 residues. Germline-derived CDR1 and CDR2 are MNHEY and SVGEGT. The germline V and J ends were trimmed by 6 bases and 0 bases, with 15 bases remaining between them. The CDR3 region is CASSPTPDYSNQPQHF. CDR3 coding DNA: TGTGCCAGCAGCCCCACACCAGACTATAGCAATCAGCCCCAGCATTTT.

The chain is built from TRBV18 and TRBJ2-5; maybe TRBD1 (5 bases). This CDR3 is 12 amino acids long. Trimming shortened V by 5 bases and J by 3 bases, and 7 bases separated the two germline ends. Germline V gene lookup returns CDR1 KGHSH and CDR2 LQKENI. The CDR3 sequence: CASSTTEETQYF. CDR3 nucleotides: TGTGCCAGCTCAACGACAGAAGAGACCCAGTACTTC.

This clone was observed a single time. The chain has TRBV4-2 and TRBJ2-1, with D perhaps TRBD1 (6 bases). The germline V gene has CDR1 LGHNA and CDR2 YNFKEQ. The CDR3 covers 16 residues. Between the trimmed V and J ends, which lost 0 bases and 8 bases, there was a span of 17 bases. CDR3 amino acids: CASSQDWQGLRDEQFF. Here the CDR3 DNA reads TGTGCCAGCAGCCAAGACTGGCAGGGGCTCCGCGATGAGCAGTTCTTC.

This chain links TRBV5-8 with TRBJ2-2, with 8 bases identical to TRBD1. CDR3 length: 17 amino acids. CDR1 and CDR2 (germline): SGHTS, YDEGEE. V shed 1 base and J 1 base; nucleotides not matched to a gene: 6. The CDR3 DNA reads TGTGCCAGCAGCTTGTCCTTCGGGACAGGGAACACCGGGGAGCTGTTTTTT. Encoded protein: CASSLSFGTGNTGELFF.

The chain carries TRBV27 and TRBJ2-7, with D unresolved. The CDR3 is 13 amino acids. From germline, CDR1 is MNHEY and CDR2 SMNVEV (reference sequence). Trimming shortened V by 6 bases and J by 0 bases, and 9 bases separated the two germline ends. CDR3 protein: CASRLRASYEQYF. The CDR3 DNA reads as TGTGCCAGCAGATTGCGTGCCTCCTACGAGCAGTACTTC.

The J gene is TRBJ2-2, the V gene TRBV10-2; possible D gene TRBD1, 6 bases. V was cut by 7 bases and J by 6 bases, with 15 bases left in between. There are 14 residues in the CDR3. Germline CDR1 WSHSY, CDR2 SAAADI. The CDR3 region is CASTRDIQAGELFF. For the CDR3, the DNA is TGCGCCAGCACTCGGGACATTCAGGCCGGGGAGCTGTTTTTT.